This T cell receptor (beta chain) comes out of a study of Graves' ophthalmopathy and Graves' hyperthyroidism. Turning to the study itself: If no ophthalmopathy appeared within 18 months of follow-up, hyperthyroidism was termed stable.

The authors amplified TCR beta CDR3 regions, and they did so from RNA transcripts for repertoire sequencing. First-round RT-PCR used HTBI primers; second-round multiplex PCR followed. TCRdb fed the multiplex PCR reads into MiXCR, producing one record per CDR3 protein. The data show a few hundred thousand distinct CDR3 sequences, roughly 39% seen once. This clonotype was counted at least ten times. What it binds is not known. Study outcomes and limitations: This model predicted ophthalmopathy progression (sensitivity 65% to 71%, specificity about 72%). Thyroid clonotypes that were expanded above 0.001 frequency mostly also appeared in blood.

This CDR3 contains 18 residues. CDR1 is SGHTS and CDR2 is YDEGEE in the germline V gene. J gave up 3 bases and V 7 bases, and 19 bases lay outside the gene matches. The clonotype comes from an adult man with Graves' hyperthyroidism. This chain joins TRBV5-8 and TRBJ2-7; TRBD2 matches at 10 bases. Sequencing input: peripheral blood or thyroid tissue (not recorded which). The CDR3 spells CASPRRTSGPPSLYEQYF. Here the CDR3 DNA reads TGTGCCAGCCCCCGAAGGACTAGCGGTCCGCCCTCTCTCTACGAGCAGTACTTC.